This T cell receptor (beta chain) was found in a study of T cell changes during pregnancy in multiple sclerosis. The CDR3 covers 17 residues. The V segment lost 0 bases and the J segment 4 bases; nucleotides outside the gene matches: 5. Looked up from germline, CDR1 is LGHNA and CDR2 is YNFKEQ. TCRdb's copy holds only in-frame clones and misses some; the assay was immunoSEQ multiplex PCR. The data contain about 29,000 clones, around 91% of them seen just once; the ten biggest clones take up roughly 6.8%. The receptor's source is a female donor with multiple sclerosis, enrolled in a pregnancy study. The sample here was CD8+ T cells from peripheral blood mononuclear cells, taken after pregnancy. V and J are TRBV4-2 and TRBJ2-7; 14 bases map to TRBD2. The CDR3 nucleotides are TGTGCCAGCAGCCAAGAAGCCGGACTAGCGGGGGGATACGAGCAGTACTTC. Its translation is CASSQEAGLAGGYEQYF.